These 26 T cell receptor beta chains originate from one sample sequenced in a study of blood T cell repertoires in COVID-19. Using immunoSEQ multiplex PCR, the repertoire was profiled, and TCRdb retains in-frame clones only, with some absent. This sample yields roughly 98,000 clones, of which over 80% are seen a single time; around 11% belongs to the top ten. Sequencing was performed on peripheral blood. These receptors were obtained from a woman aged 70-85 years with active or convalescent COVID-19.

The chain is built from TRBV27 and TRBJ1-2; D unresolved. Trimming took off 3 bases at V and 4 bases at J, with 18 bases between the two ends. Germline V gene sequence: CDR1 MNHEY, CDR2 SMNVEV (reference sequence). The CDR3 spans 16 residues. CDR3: CASSFSAPRGFYGYTF. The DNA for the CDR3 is TGTGCCAGCAGTTTCTCCGCACCCAGAGGGTTCTATGGCTACACCTTC.

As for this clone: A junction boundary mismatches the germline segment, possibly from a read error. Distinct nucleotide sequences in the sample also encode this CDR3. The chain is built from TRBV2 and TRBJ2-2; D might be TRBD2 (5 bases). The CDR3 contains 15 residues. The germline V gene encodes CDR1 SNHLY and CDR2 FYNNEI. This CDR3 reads CASNRGNLDTGELFF. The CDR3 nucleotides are TGCGCCAGCAATCGGGGAAATTTAGACACCGGGGAGCTGTTTTTT.

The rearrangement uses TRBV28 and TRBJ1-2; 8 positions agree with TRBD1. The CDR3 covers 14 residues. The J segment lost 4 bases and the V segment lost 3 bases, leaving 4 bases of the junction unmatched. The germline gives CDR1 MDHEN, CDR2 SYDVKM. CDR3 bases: TGTGCCAGCAGTTTCTTACAGGGGGTCTATGGCTACACCTTC. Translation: CASSFLQGVYGYTF.

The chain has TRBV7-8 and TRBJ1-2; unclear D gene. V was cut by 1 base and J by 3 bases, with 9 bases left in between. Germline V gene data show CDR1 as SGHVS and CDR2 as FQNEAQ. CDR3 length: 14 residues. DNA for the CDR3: TGTGCCAGCAGCTTAGGGGGAGATCACTATGGCTACACCTTC. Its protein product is CASSLGGDHYGYTF.

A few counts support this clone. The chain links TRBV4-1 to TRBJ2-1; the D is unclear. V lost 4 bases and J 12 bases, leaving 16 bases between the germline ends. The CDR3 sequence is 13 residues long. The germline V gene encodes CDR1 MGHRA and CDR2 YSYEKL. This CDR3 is CASSLPLSPSQFF. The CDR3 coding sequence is TGCGCCAGCAGCCTCCCCCTTTCCCCCTCGCAGTTCTTC.

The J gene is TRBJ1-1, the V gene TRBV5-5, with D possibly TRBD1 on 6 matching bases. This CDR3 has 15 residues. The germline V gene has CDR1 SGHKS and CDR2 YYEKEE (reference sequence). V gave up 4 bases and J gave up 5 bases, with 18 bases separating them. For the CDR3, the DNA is TGTGCCAGCAGCCGTCAGGGGACTAAGGGGACTGAAGCTTTCTTT. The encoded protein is CASSRQGTKGTEAFF.

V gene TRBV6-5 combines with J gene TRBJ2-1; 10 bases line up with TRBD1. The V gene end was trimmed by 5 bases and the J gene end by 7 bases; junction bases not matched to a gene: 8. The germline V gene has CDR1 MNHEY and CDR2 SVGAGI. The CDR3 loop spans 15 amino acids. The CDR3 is CASSRQGATGNEQFF. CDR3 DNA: TGTGCCAGCAGTCGACAGGGGGCTACGGGAAATGAGCAGTTCTTC.

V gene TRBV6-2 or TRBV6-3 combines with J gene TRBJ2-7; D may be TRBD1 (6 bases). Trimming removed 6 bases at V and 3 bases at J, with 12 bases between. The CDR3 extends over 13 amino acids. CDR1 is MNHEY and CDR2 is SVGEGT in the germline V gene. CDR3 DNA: TGTGCCAGCAGCCAGGGGATACTCTACGAGCAGTACTTC. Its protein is CASSQGILYEQYF.

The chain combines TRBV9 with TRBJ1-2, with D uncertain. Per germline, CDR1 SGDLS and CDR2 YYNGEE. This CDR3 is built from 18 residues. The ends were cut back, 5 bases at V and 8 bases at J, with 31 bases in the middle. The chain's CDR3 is CASSESLSPLAPTRGYTF. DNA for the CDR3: TGTGCCAGCAGTGAGAGTCTATCACCATTGGCCCCAACTAGGGGCTACACCTTC. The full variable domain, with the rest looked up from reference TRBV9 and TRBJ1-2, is DSGVTQTPKHLITATGQRVTLRCSPRSGDLSVYWYQQSLDQGLQFLIQYYNGEERAKGNILERFSAQQFPDLHSELNLSSLELGDSALYFCASSESLSPLAPTRGYTFGSGTRLTVV.

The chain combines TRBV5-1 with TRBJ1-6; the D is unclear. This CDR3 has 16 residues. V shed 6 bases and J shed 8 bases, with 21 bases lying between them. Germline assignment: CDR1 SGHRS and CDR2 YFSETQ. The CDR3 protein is CASMSGPGRSDSPLHF. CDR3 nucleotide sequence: TGCGCCAGCATGAGTGGACCGGGAAGATCTGATTCACCCCTCCACTTT.

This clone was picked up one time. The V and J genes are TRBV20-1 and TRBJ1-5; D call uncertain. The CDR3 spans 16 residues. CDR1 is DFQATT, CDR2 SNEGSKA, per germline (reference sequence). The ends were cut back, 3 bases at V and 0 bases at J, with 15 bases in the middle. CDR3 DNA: TGCAGTGCTAGTATTGAGGGCCGGGGTAGCAATCAGCCCCAGCATTTT. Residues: CSASIEGRGSNQPQHF.

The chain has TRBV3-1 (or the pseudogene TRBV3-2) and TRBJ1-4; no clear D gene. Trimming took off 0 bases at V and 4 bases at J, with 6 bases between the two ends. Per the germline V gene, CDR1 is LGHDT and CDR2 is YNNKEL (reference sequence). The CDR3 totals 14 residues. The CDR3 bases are TGTGCCAGCAGCCAAGATCGGGGTAATGAAAAACTGTTTTTT. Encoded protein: CASSQDRGNEKLFF.

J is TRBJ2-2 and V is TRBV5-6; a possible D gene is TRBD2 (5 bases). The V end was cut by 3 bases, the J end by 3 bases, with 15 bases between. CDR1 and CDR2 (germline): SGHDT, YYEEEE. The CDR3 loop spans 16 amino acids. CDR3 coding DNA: TGTGCCAGCAGCTCGTCCGGGCGGCGGGACACCGGGGAGCTGTTTTTT. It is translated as CASSSSGRRDTGELFF.

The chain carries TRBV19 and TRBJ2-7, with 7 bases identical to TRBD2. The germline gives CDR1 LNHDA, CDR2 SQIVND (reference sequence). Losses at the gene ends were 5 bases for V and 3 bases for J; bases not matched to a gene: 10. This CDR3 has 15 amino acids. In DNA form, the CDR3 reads TGTGCCAGTAGTCCCCGGACTAGTGGGCGCTACGAGCAGTACTTC. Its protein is CASSPRTSGRYEQYF. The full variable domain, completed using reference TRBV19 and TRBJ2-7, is DGGITQSPKYLFRKEGQNVTLSCEQNLNHDAMYWYRQDPGQGLRLIYYSQIVNDFQKGDIAEGYSVSREKKESFPLTVTSAQKNPTAFYLCASSPRTSGRYEQYFGPGTRLTVT.

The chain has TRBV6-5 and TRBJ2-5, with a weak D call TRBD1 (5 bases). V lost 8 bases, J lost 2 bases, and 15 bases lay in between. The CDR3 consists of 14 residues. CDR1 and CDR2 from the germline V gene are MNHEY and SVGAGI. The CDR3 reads CASRVMAGQETQYF. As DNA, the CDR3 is TGTGCCAGCCGCGTTATGGCAGGGCAAGAGACCCAGTACTTC.

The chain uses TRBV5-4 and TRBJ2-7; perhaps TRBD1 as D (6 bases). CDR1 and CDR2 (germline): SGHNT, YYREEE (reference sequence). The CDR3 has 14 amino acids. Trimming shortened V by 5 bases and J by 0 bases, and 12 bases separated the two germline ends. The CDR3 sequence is CASSLRTVSYEQYF. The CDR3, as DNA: TGTGCCAGCAGTTTAAGGACAGTCTCCTACGAGCAGTACTTC.

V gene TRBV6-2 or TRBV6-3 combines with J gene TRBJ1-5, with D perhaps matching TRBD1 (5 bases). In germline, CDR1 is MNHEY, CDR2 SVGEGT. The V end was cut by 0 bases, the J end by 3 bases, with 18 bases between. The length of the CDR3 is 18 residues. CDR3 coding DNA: TGTGCCAGCAGTTACTCGAAAAGGGTGGACAAGGACAATCAGCCCCAGCATTTT. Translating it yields CASSYSKRVDKDNQPQHF.

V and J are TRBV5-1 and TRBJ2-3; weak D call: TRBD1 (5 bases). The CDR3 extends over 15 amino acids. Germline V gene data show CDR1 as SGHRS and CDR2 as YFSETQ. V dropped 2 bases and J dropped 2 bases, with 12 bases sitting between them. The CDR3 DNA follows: TGCGCCAGCAGCTTAGGGGTCGGTATCACAGATACGCAGTATTTT. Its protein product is CASSLGVGITDTQYF. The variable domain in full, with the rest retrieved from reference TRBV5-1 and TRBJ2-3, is KAGVTQTPRYLIKTRGQQVTLSCSPISGHRSVSWYQQTPGQGLQFLFEYFSETQRNKGNFPGRFSGRQFSNSRSEMNVSTLELGDSALYLCASSLGVGITDTQYFGPGTRLTVL.

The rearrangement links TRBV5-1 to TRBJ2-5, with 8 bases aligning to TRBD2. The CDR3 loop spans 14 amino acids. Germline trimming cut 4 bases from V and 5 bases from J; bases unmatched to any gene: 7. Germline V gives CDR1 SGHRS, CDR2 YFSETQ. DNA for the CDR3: TGCGCCAGCAGCCCTTTTAGCGGGGTGGAGACCCAGTACTTC. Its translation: CASSPFSGVETQYF.

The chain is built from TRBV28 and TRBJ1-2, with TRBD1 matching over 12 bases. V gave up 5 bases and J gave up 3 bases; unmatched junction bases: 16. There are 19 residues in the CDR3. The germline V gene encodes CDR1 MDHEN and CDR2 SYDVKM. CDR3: CASSPSGTGGIWGDYGYTF. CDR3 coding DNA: TGTGCCAGCAGTCCTTCCGGGACAGGGGGCATTTGGGGTGACTATGGCTACACCTTC.

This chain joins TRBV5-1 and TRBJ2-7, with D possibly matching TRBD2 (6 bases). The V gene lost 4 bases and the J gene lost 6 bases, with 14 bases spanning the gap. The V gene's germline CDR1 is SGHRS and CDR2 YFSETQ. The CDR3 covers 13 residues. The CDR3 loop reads CASSLGTPLEQYF. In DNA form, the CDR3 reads TGCGCCAGCAGCCTCGGGACTCCCCTCGAGCAGTACTTC.

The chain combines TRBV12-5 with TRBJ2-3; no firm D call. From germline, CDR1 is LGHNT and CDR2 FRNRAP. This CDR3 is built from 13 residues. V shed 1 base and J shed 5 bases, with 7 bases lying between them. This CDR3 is CASGLGSIDTQYF. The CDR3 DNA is TGTGCTAGTGGTTTGGGTTCCATAGATACGCAGTATTTT.

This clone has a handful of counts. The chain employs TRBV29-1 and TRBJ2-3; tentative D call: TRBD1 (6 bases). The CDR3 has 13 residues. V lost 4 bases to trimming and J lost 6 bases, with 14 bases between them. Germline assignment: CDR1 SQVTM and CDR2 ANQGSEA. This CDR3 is CSVVTGLGDTQYF. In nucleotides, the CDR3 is TGCAGCGTTGTCACAGGGCTGGGTGATACGCAGTATTTT.

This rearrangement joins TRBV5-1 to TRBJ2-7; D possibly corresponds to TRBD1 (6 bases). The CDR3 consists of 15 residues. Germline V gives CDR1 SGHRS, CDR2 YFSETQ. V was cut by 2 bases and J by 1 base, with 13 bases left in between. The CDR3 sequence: CASSFSGAQSYEQYF. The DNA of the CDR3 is TGCGCCAGCAGCTTCTCAGGGGCCCAATCCTACGAGCAGTACTTC.

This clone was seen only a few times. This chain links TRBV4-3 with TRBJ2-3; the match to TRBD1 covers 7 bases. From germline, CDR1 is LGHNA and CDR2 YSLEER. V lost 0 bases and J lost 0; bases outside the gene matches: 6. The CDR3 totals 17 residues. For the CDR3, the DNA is TGCGCCAGCAGCCAAGATAGAGGGACAGCAAGCACAGATACGCAGTATTTT. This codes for CASSQDRGTASTDTQYF.

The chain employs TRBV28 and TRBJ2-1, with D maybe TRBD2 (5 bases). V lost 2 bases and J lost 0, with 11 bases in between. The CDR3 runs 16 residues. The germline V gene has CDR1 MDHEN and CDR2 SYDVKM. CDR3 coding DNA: TGTGCCAGCAGTTTAGGAGGTGTTAGCTCCTACAATGAGCAGTTCTTC. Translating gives CASSLGGVSSYNEQFF.